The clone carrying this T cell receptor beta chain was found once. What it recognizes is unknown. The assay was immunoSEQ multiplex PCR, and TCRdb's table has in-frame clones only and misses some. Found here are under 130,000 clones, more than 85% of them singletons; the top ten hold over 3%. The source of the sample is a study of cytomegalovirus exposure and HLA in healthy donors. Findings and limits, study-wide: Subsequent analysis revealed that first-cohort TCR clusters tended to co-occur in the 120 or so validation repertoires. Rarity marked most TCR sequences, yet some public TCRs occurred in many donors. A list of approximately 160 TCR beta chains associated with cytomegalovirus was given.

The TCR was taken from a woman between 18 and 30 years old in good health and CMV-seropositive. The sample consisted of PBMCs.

For the CDR3, the DNA is TGTGCCAGCAGTGCAGCAACTTCCGGGGGAAAACTGTTTTTT. It is translated as CASSAATSGGKLFF. This chain connects TRBV2 to TRBJ1-4; D is perhaps TRBD1 (5 bases). CDR1 SNHLY and CDR2 FYNNEI come from the germline V gene. This CDR3 is 14 amino acids long. Trimming took 4 bases from V and 10 from J, leaving 16 bases between them.